The clone carrying this TCR beta chain has a handful of counts. It was via CD45RO/CCR7/CD25/CD127/CD95/CD27 that CD4+ naive, central memory, regulatory and stem cell-like memory cells were sorted. Expressed TCRB transcripts were sequenced because the isolated RNA had all been reverse transcribed beforehand. Sequenced by immunoSEQ multiplex PCR; TCRdb stores in-frame clones only, minus some. The sample lists a few hundred thousand clones; roughly 16% were seen once. The data originate from a study of beta chain features in type 1 diabetes. On the study more broadly: In age, gender and cell yields, patients were similar to healthy donors. Examination spanned 100 million to 130 million sorted cells from all samples.

CDR3 length: 15 amino acids. CDR1 is SGHDN and CDR2 is FVKESK in the germline V gene. Trimming removed 0 bases from V and 0 bases from J, with 7 bases in between. This chain uses TRBV14 with TRBJ2-3; D gene ambiguous. The specimen sequenced was naive CD4+ T cells from blood. This sequence originates from a young woman in good health. CDR3 nucleotide sequence: TGTGCCAGCAGCCAAGAGGCCGTTAGCACAGATACGCAGTATTTT. Translating gives CASSQEAVSTDTQYF.